This is a list of T cell receptor beta chains from one sample in a study of blood T cell repertoires in COVID-19. Produced via immunoSEQ multiplex PCR; TCRdb's table is partial and in-frame only. Among about 380,000 clones listed, approximately 80% were seen once. The sample comprised peripheral blood. The receptors originated from a human donor with acute or convalescent COVID-19. The donor label of this sample is uncertain. Each CDR3 is given with its conserved first and last residue. The D gene is left open where the match is weak. Clone size is not always given. Where it is, it says once, few, many or a class for expanded clones.

TGCGCCAGCAGCCTCCTGGACAGGGTAGAAGGCGAGCAGTACTTC	CASSLLDRVEGEQYF	NA	TRBV4-1	TRBJ2-7	TRBD1
TGTGCCAGCAGCCCACAGGCCGAAGCTTTCTTT	CASSPQAEAFF	once	TRBV6-6	TRBJ1-1	NA
TGTGCCAGCAGCTTATTGGCGGCTCAGCCCCAGCATTTT	CASSLLAAQPQHF	NA	TRBV12-3/TRBV12-4	TRBJ1-5	NA
TGTGCCAGCAGCCAACCACCAGGGAATGGCTACACCTTC	CASSQPPGNGYTF	NA	TRBV7-2	TRBJ1-2	NA
TGTGCCAGCAGCCAAGGGGGACAGGGTAGCTATGGCTACACCTTC	CASSQGGQGSYGYTF	NA	TRBV3-1/TRBV3-2	TRBJ1-2	TRBD1
TGTGCCAGCAGCCCTCGCCGGGACAGGGGGCTTAATGGCTACACCTTC	CASSPRRDRGLNGYTF	NA	TRBV7-6	TRBJ1-2	TRBD1
TGTGCCAGCAGCCAGGACAGGGGGCGAGGCTACACCTTC	CASSQDRGRGYTF	NA	TRBV5-6	TRBJ1-2	TRBD1
TGTGCCAGCAGCCAAGCTAAGCTAGATGGGTTCTTC	CASSQAKLDGFF	NA	TRBV3-1/TRBV3-2	TRBJ2-1	NA
TGTGCCAGCAGCTCCTTACGGACACCTCCGTGGGCCCAGTACTTC	CASSSLRTPPWAQYF	NA	TRBV5-6	TRBJ2-5	NA
TGTGCCAGCAGCCAAGGAAGGGCGGGGAACACCGGGGAGCTGTTTTTT	CASSQGRAGNTGELFF	NA	TRBV4-2	TRBJ2-2	NA
TGTGCCAGCAGCCCAGCCGGGGTTCCCTACGAGCAGTACTTC	CASSPAGVPYEQYF	NA	TRBV11-2	TRBJ2-7	NA
TGTGCCAGCAGAACCCTAACGAGACAGGGCACTGAAGCTTTCTTT	CASRTLTRQGTEAFF	few	TRBV6-5	TRBJ1-1	TRBD1
TGTGCCAGTAGTACACCCGGGACAGCTAATGAAAAACTGTTTTTT	CASSTPGTANEKLFF	once	TRBV19	TRBJ1-4	TRBD1
TGTGCCAGCAGCCAGAACGACAGGGGGCAAGTGAACACTGAAGCTTTCTTT	CASSQNDRGQVNTEAFF	NA	TRBV7-9	TRBJ1-1	TRBD1
TGTGCCAGCAGCTTAGCTCGGACTTCTGAAGCTTTCTTT	CASSLARTSEAFF	NA	TRBV7-6	TRBJ1-1	NA
TGCGCCAGCAGCTTGGGGGTCGGGAAGGTGGGACAAGAGACCCAGTACTTC	CASSLGVGKVGQETQYF	NA	TRBV5-1	TRBJ2-5	NA
TGTGCCACCAGCAGAGTAGCGGGAGATCGCGATGAGCAGTTCTTC	CATSRVAGDRDEQFF	NA	TRBV15	TRBJ2-1	TRBD2
TGTGCCAGCAGCTACCGGGACAGGGGTAGGAGCACTGAAGCTTTCTTT	CASSYRDRGRSTEAFF	NA	TRBV11-2	TRBJ1-1	TRBD1
TGTGCCAGCATCTGGGGCCGGGGACAAGGCGAGCAGTACTTC	CASIWGRGQGEQYF	NA	TRBV5-8	TRBJ2-7	NA
TGTGCCAGCAGCCAAGAGGGCGCGGGCAGCCAAGAGACCCAGTACTTC	CASSQEGAGSQETQYF	NA	TRBV3-1/TRBV3-2	TRBJ2-5	NA
TGTGCCAGCAGCCAAAAGACTAGCGGGGGACGAAGCTCCTACGAGCAGTACTTC	CASSQKTSGGRSSYEQYF	NA	TRBV3-1/TRBV3-2	TRBJ2-7	TRBD2
TGTGCCAGCAGCCGCTACAGGAACACTGAAGCTTTCTTT	CASSRYRNTEAFF	once	TRBV11-3	TRBJ1-1	NA
TGTGCCAGCAGTGACAGGGGCAGGAACACCATATATTTT	CASSDRGRNTIYF	many	TRBV12-3/TRBV12-4	TRBJ1-3	TRBD1
TGTGCCAGCAGCTACCTGACAGGGGGAGAAGCTTTCTTT	CASSYLTGGEAFF	NA	TRBV3-1/TRBV3-2	TRBJ1-1	TRBD1
TGTGCCAGCAGTTACTCGACCGGGTACACCATATATTTT	CASSYSTGYTIYF	many	TRBV6-5	TRBJ1-3	NA
TGTGCCATCAGTGTCATTGGACAGCCTAGCACAGATACGCAGTATTTT	CAISVIGQPSTDTQYF	NA	TRBV10-3	TRBJ2-3	NA
TGTGCCAGCAGTGAAAATACAGCTAACTATGGCTACACCTTC	CASSENTANYGYTF	NA	TRBV6-1	TRBJ1-2	NA
TGTGCCAGCAGCCAACAACAGGGCTTGGGCACCGGGGAGCTGTTTTTT	CASSQQQGLGTGELFF	NA	TRBV27	TRBJ2-2	NA
TGTGCCAGCAGCCAAGGGGAGGTCCTGAACACTGAAGCTTTCTTT	CASSQGEVLNTEAFF	NA	TRBV3-1/TRBV3-2	TRBJ1-1	NA
TGCGCCAGCAGCTTGATGGGGGCCGACGGACAGCCCCAGCATTTT	CASSLMGADGQPQHF	few	TRBV5-1	TRBJ1-5	NA
TGTGCCAGCAGTGAGTCCAGGGTAGAGACCCAGTACTTC	CASSESRVETQYF	NA	TRBV2	TRBJ2-5	NA
TGTGCCAGCAGCTTTACAGGGGGCTTCGGAAACACCATATATTTT	CASSFTGGFGNTIYF	NA	TRBV5-6	TRBJ1-3	TRBD1
TGTGCCAGCAGCCTCCTAGCAACGGGACTGTATAACTATGGCTACACCTTC	CASSLLATGLYNYGYTF	NA	TRBV3-1/TRBV3-2	TRBJ1-2	NA
TGTGCCAGCAGCCTGACAGGGGGTAAGAACTATGGCTACACCTTC	CASSLTGGKNYGYTF	NA	TRBV3-1/TRBV3-2	TRBJ1-2	TRBD1
TGTGCCAGCAGCTCGGACACCTCTGGCTACACCTTC	CASSSDTSGYTF	NA	TRBV3-1/TRBV3-2	TRBJ1-2	NA
TGTGCCAGCAGCGCCAGACTAGCGGGAGGAGCCAATGAGCAGTTCTTC	CASSARLAGGANEQFF	NA	TRBV7-9	TRBJ2-1	TRBD2
TGTGCCGGGGGGACAGGGAAGAAGGGGACCGGGGAGCTGTTTTTT	CAGGTGKKGTGELFF	NA	TRBV19	TRBJ2-2	TRBD1
TGTGCCAGCAGCTCGGACAGGAACAGCAATCAGCCCCAGCATTTT	CASSSDRNSNQPQHF	NA	TRBV2	TRBJ1-5	TRBD1
TGTGCCAGCAGTGAAATCCGACAGGGGGAAGAAGCTTTCTTT	CASSEIRQGEEAFF	NA	TRBV6-1	TRBJ1-1	TRBD1
TGCGCCAGCAGCTTGGCGGGACTCCCCGCTGAGACCCAGTACTTC	CASSLAGLPAETQYF	few	TRBV5-1	TRBJ2-5	NA
TGTGCCAGCAGAGATGGACTGATATCCTACAATGAGCAGTTCTTC	CASRDGLISYNEQFF	NA	TRBV5-5	TRBJ2-1	NA
TGTGCCTGGAATGAGCAGGGCTACACTGAAGCTTTCTTT	CAWNEQGYTEAFF	NA	TRBV30	TRBJ1-1	NA
TGTGCCAGCTCCTACAACTCTGTCAGGGCAACAGATACGCAGTATTTT	CASSYNSVRATDTQYF	NA	TRBV18	TRBJ2-3	NA
TGTGCCACTACCTCGGGACAGACAGGAAAAGAGACCCAGTACTTC	CATTSGQTGKETQYF	NA	TRBV6-5	TRBJ2-5	TRBD1
TGTGCCAGCAGCGAAGGACAGATGGTTGGATCCCAGCATTTT	CASSEGQMVGSQHF	NA	TRBV6-1	TRBJ1-5	NA
TGTGCCTGGAGGGTGATGGGTTGGCAGGGGAATTACAATGAGCAGTTCTTC	CAWRVMGWQGNYNEQFF	NA	TRBV30	TRBJ2-1	NA
TGTGCCAGCAGTGAAAGGGGGCTCAGCACTATCTACAATGAGCAGTTCTTC	CASSERGLSTIYNEQFF	NA	TRBV2	TRBJ2-1	TRBD1
TGTGCCAGCACCCAGGACAGGCGGGGTGGCTACACCTTC	CASTQDRRGGYTF	once	TRBV5-6	TRBJ1-2	TRBD1
TGTGCCAGCTCACCACGACAGCCGGGCGAAAGTGGCTACACCTTC	CASSPRQPGESGYTF	NA	TRBV18	TRBJ1-2	NA
TGTGCCACCTCGACAGGGCAAAACACTGAAGCTTTCTTT	CATSTGQNTEAFF	NA	TRBV18	TRBJ1-1	TRBD1
TGCGCCAGCAGCCAGACCGGGACAGGGGGCTCCGAGCAGTACTTC	CASSQTGTGGSEQYF	NA	TRBV4-1	TRBJ2-7	TRBD1
TGTGCCAGCAGCCAAGATTACCGGGACAGGGGCTATGGCTACACCTTC	CASSQDYRDRGYGYTF	NA	TRBV4-2	TRBJ1-2	TRBD1
TGTGCCAGTAGAACCCGGGGGGATAGCTCCTACAATGAGCAGTTCTTC	CASRTRGDSSYNEQFF	NA	TRBV19	TRBJ2-1	TRBD2
TGTGCCAGCAGCTTAGGATTATTACAGGGGGTATACGGCTACACCTTC	CASSLGLLQGVYGYTF	NA	TRBV7-2	TRBJ1-2	TRBD1
TGTGCCAGCAGTTTATCCCCGTTGGCCGTATATGGCTACACCTTC	CASSLSPLAVYGYTF	NA	TRBV27	TRBJ1-2	NA
TGTGCCAGCAGGCCAAACAGTAATGAGCAGTTCTTC	CASRPNSNEQFF	NA	TRBV7-9	TRBJ2-1	NA
TGTGCCAGCAGTTACTCCGCGGGGGTCACTGAAGCTTTCTTT	CASSYSAGVTEAFF	NA	TRBV6-5	TRBJ1-1	NA
TGTGCCAGCAGTTATCCCGGACTAGCGGGAGAAGAGACCCAGTACTTC	CASSYPGLAGEETQYF	NA	TRBV6-6	TRBJ2-5	TRBD2
TGTGCCAGCAGTCGCCTAGGGGCCTACGAGCAGTACTTC	CASSRLGAYEQYF	few	TRBV27	TRBJ2-7	NA